These 18 T cell receptor beta chains were all obtained from the same sample, sequenced in a study of T cell responses to AZD1222 COVID-19 vaccine. This table comes from immunoSEQ multiplex PCR, and its TCRdb copy is limited to in-frame clones, with some not included. The sample lists 130,000 to 150,000 clones; around 90% were seen once. The source was peripheral blood, collected on day 0 of AZD1222 vaccination. These receptors all come from an adult in good health.

This rearrangement joins TRBV4-2 to TRBJ2-7; 8 nucleotides match TRBD1. The CDR3 runs 16 residues. Germline values: CDR1 LGHNA, CDR2 YNFKEQ. V lost 1 base to trimming and J lost 0 bases; unmatched junction nucleotides: 5. The CDR3 reads CASSQVHRGNSYEQYF. The CDR3 DNA reads as TGTGCCAGCAGCCAAGTGCACAGGGGGAACTCCTACGAGCAGTACTTC.

The rearrangement joins TRBV18 to TRBJ2-2, with D perhaps being TRBD1 or TRBD2 (5 bases each). The CDR3 covers 20 residues. Per germline, CDR1 KGHSH and CDR2 LQKENI. The V end was cut by 3 bases, the J end by 6 bases, with 29 bases between. The CDR3 region has the DNA TGTGCCAGCTCACCGCCCGGGGCCGGGTCCCTTCTTAGCGTTTCCGGGGAGCTGTTTTTT. Amino acids: CASSPPGAGSLLSVSGELFF.

The gene calls are TRBV7-3 and TRBJ2-1; 7 positions agree with TRBD2. V trimming: 5 bases; J trimming: 6 bases; junction bases outside the gene matches: 16. CDR1 is SGHTA and CDR2 is FQGTGA in the germline V gene. CDR3 size: 17 residues. The CDR3 protein is CASSPHGVAGVVNEQFF. The CDR3, as DNA: TGTGCCAGCAGCCCGCACGGGGTTGCGGGAGTGGTCAATGAGCAGTTCTTC.

V usage is TRBV5-6 and J usage is TRBJ2-7; D not resolved. The CDR3 totals 12 residues. The germline gives CDR1 SGHDT, CDR2 YYEEEE. Trimming took off 0 bases at V and 2 bases at J, with 3 bases between the two ends. The CDR3 region has the DNA TGTGCCAGCAGCTTGGGCGCCTACGAGCAGTACTTC. Its translation is CASSLGAYEQYF.

The V gene is TRBV6-5, the J gene TRBJ1-2, with D perhaps TRBD1 (5 bases). The CDR3 consists of 15 residues. Looked up from germline, CDR1 is MNHEY and CDR2 is SVGAGI. V gave up 2 bases and J gave up 1 base, with 11 bases separating them. In DNA form, the CDR3 reads TGTGCCAGCAGTTACGGCTTAGGGGATAACTATGGCTACACCTTC. Translated, it gives CASSYGLGDNYGYTF.

The J gene is TRBJ1-2, the V gene TRBV6-4, with 8 bases matching TRBD1. The CDR3 is made up of 14 amino acids. J gave up 8 bases and V 2 bases, and 7 bases lay outside the gene matches. The germline gives CDR1 MRHNA, CDR2 SNTAGT. Here the CDR3 reads CASSDTGQGAGYTF. In DNA, the CDR3 is TGTGCCAGCAGTGACACCGGACAGGGCGCCGGCTACACCTTC.

This clone was seen once. The V call is TRBV6-5, the J call TRBJ1-5; 8 bases are a match to TRBD1. Germline loops: CDR1 MNHEY, CDR2 SVGAGI. CDR3 length: 14 residues. With V trimmed by 8 bases and J by 2 bases, 5 bases remained unmatched. CDR3 residues: CASRQGSGNQPQHF. CDR3 coding DNA: TGTGCCAGCCGACAGGGGTCTGGCAATCAGCCCCAGCATTTT.

The chain recombines TRBV10-3 with TRBJ1-4; no firm D call. From germline, CDR1 is ENHRY and CDR2 SYGVKD. The V gene lost 2 bases and the J gene lost 8 bases, with 9 bases spanning the gap. The CDR3 covers 13 residues. CDR3 in amino acids: CAISEAQNEKLFF. In DNA form, the CDR3 reads TGTGCCATCAGTGAGGCCCAAAACGAAAAACTGTTTTTT.

Regarding this clone: The same CDR3 is also encoded by other DNA sequences in this sample. J is TRBJ2-2 and V is TRBV28; the D gene is possibly TRBD2 (7 bases). The CDR3 is 14 amino acids. Trimming took off 7 bases at V and 3 bases at J, with 12 bases between the two ends. Germline V CDR1 and CDR2: MDHEN, SYDVKM. The chain's CDR3 is CASTPGGDTGELFF. The CDR3 nucleotides read TGTGCCAGCACCCCGGGGGGCGACACCGGGGAGCTGTTTTTT.

This chain joins TRBV6-2 or TRBV6-3 and TRBJ2-7; D might be TRBD1 (5 bases). V shed 6 bases and J shed 7 bases, with 19 bases lying between them. CDR3 length: 14 amino acids. CDR1 MNHEY and CDR2 SVGEGT come from the germline V gene. The CDR3 bases are TGTGCCAGCAGCCATGTGAGTGGGGCCTGGGAGCAGTACTTC. Amino acids: CASSHVSGAWEQYF.

This chain links TRBV19 with TRBJ2-3, with 8 positions matching TRBD1. V shed 5 bases and J 4 bases; nucleotides not matched to a gene: 2. CDR3 length equals 13 residues. Germline CDR1 and CDR2: LNHDA and SQIVND (reference sequence). CDR3 protein: CASSADRADTQYF. CDR3 in DNA: TGTGCCAGTAGTGCGGACAGGGCAGATACGCAGTATTTT.

V is TRBV11-3 and J is TRBJ2-1, with D possibly matching TRBD2 (6 bases). The length of the CDR3 is 15 residues. Between the trimmed V and J ends, which lost 0 bases and 2 bases, there was a span of 8 bases. Germline-derived CDR1 and CDR2 are SGHNT and YENEEA. In DNA form, the CDR3 reads TGTGCCAGCAGCTTAGACGGGAGCGCCTACAATGAGCAGTTCTTC. Translated: CASSLDGSAYNEQFF.

The DNA for the CDR3 is TGTGCCAGCAGCTTAACAACCCAACTACAAGAGACCCAGTACTTC. This translates into CASSLTTQLQETQYF. V and J are TRBV7-9 and TRBJ2-5; no clear D gene. V lost 2 bases, J lost 2 bases, and 12 bases lay in between. The CDR3 spans 15 residues. From germline, CDR1 is SEHNR and CDR2 FQNEAQ (reference sequence).

This rearrangement joins TRBV10-3 to TRBJ2-5; TRBD2 is a possible D gene (6 bases). Germline V gene data show CDR1 as ENHRY and CDR2 as SYGVKD. The ends were cut back, 8 bases at V and 5 bases at J, with 21 bases in the middle. This CDR3 spans 15 amino acids. The CDR3 DNA reads TGTGCCATCGCACAGTCTCGGGAGCAGCCGGAGACCCAGTACTTC. Protein sequence: CAIAQSREQPETQYF.

The chain has TRBV19 and TRBJ2-1; 9 nucleotides line up with TRBD2. The CDR3 loop spans 17 amino acids. Germline-derived CDR1 and CDR2 are LNHDA and SQIVND (reference sequence). Germline trimming cut 8 bases from V and 5 bases from J; bases unmatched to any gene: 16. CDR3 sequence reads: CASSYPMGLAGHNEQFF. In DNA, the CDR3 is TGTGCCAGTTCATACCCAATGGGGCTAGCGGGACACAATGAGCAGTTCTTC. The complete variable domain, with remaining parts taken from reference TRBV19 and TRBJ2-1, reads DGGITQSPKYLFRKEGQNVTLSCEQNLNHDAMYWYRQDPGQGLRLIYYSQIVNDFQKGDIAEGYSVSREKKESFPLTVTSAQKNPTAFYLCASSYPMGLAGHNEQFFGPGTRLTVL.

This sequence joins TRBV27 and TRBJ2-1; TRBD2 might be the D (6 bases). This CDR3 region has 13 residues. The germline V gene has CDR1 MNHEY and CDR2 SMNVEV (reference sequence). V lost 0 bases and J lost 7, with 7 bases in between. CDR3 sequence reads: CASSLSAGNEQFF. Written as DNA, the CDR3 is TGTGCCAGCAGTTTATCGGCGGGGAATGAGCAGTTCTTC.

The rearrangement links TRBV19 to TRBJ1-2; D might be TRBD1 (5 bases). The CDR3 sequence is 15 residues long. Trimming pared 0 bases from V and 8 bases from J, leaving 16 bases between. Germline V gene data show CDR1 as LNHDA and CDR2 as SQIVND (reference sequence). CDR3 amino acids: CASSIEGPNEGGYTF. In nucleotides, the CDR3 is TGTGCCAGTAGTATAGAGGGACCTAATGAGGGAGGCTACACCTTC.

This chain uses TRBV15 with TRBJ1-2, with D possibly TRBD1 on 6 matching bases. The germline CDR1 and CDR2 sequences are LNHNV and YYDKDF (reference sequence). This CDR3 is 14 amino acids long. Trimming removed 5 bases at V and 1 base at J, with 11 bases between. The CDR3 spells CATSSDRFNYGYTF. The DNA of the CDR3 is TGTGCCACCAGCTCCGACAGGTTTAACTATGGCTACACCTTC.